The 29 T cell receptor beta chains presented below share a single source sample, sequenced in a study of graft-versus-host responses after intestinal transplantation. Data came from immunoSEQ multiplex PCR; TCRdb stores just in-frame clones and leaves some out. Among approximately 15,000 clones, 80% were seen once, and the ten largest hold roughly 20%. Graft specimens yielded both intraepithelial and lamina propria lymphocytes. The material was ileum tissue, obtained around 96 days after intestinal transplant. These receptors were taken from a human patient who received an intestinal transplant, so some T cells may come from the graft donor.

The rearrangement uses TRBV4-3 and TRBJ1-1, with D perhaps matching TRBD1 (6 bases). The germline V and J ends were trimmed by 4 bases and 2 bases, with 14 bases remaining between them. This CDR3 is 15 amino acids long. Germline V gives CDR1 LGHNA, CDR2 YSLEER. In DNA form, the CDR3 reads TGCGCCAGCAGCCCGGGACACTTATTTAACACTGAAGCTTTCTTT. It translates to CASSPGHLFNTEAFF.

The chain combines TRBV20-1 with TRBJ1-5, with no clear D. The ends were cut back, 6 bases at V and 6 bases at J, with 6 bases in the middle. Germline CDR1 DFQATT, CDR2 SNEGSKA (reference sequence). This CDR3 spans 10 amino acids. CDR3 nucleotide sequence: TGCAGTGCCGGGCGTCAGCCCCAGCATTTT. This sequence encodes CSAGRQPQHF.

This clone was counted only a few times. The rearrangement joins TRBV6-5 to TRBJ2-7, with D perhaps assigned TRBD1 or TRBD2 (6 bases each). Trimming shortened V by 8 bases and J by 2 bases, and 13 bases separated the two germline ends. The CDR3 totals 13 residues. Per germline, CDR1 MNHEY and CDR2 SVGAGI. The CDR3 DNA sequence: TGTGCCAGCCACATAGGGGGGCCCTACGAGCAGTACTTC. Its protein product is CASHIGGPYEQYF.

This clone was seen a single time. CDR3 nucleotides: TGTGCCAGCAGTTACTCTGGGCCTACCTACGAGCAGTACTTC. Its translation: CASSYSGPTYEQYF. The chain employs TRBV6-5 and TRBJ2-7; D gene uncertain. Trimming cost V 0 bases and J 2 bases, with 8 bases left between them. This CDR3 has 14 amino acids. From germline, CDR1 is MNHEY and CDR2 SVGAGI.

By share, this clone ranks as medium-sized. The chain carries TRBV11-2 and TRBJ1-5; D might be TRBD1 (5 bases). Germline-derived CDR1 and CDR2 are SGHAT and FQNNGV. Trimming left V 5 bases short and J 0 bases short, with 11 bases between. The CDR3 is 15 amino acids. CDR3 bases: TGTGCCAGCAGCCCAGGGACTTTTAGCAATCAGCCCCAGCATTTT. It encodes CASSPGTFSNQPQHF.

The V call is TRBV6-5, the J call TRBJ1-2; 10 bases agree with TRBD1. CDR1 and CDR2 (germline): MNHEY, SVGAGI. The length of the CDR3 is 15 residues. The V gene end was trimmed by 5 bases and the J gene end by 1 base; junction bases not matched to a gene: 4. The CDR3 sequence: CASSMRTGGNYGYTF. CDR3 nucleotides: TGTGCCAGCAGTATGCGGACAGGGGGTAACTATGGCTACACCTTC.

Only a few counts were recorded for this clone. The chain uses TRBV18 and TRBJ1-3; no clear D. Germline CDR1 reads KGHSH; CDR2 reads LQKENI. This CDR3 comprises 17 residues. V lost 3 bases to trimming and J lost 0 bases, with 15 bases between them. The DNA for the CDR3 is TGTGCCAGCTCACCGGTACTAGGGCACAACTCTGGAAACACCATATATTTT. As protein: CASSPVLGHNSGNTIYF.

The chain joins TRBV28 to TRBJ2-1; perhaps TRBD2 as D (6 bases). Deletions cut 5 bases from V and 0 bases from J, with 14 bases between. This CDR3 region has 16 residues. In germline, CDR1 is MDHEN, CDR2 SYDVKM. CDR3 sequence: CASSVTGVSSYNEQFF. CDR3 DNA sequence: TGTGCCAGCAGTGTAACGGGAGTCAGCTCCTACAATGAGCAGTTCTTC.

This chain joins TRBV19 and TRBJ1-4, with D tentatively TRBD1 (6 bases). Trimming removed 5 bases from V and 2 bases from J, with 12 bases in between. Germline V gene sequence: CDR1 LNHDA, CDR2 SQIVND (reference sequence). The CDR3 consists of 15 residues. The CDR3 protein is CASSLTGRTNEKLFF. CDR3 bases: TGTGCCAGTAGTCTGACAGGCCGCACTAATGAAAAACTGTTTTTT.

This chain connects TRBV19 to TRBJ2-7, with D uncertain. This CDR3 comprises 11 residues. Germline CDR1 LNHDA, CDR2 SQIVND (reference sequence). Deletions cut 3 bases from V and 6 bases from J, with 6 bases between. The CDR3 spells CASSIGSEQYF. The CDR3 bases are TGTGCCAGTAGTATTGGGTCCGAGCAGTACTTC.

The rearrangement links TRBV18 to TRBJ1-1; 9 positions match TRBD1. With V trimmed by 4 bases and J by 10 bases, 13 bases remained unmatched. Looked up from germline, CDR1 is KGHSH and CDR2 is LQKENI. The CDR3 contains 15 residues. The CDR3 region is CASSRQQGATWGAFF. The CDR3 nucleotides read TGTGCCAGCTCACGACAACAGGGGGCGACCTGGGGAGCTTTCTTT.

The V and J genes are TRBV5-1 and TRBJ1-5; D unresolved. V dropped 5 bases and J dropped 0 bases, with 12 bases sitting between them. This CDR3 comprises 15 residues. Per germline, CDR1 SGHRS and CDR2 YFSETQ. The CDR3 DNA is TGCGCCAGCAGGGTAGGAACTTATAGCAATCAGCCCCAGCATTTT. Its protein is CASRVGTYSNQPQHF.

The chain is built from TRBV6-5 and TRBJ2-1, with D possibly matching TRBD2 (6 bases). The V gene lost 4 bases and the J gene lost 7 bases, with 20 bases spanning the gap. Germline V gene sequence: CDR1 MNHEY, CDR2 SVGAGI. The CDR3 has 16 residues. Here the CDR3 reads CASSLRRGRPGNEQFF. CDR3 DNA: TGTGCCAGCAGTTTGAGACGAGGGAGGCCCGGGAATGAGCAGTTCTTC.

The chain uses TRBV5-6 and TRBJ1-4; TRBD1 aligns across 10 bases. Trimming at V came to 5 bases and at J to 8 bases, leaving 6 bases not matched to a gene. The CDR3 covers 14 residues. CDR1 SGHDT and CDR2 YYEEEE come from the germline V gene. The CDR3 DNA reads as TGTGCCAGCAGGCGACAGGGGGCTCTCGAAAAACTGTTTTTT. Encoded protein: CASRRQGALEKLFF.

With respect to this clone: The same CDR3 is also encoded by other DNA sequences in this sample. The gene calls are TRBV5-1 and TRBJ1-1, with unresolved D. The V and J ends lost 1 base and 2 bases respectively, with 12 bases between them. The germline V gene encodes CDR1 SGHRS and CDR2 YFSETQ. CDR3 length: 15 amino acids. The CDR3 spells CASSLNSRRNTEAFF. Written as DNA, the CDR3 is TGCGCCAGCAGCTTGAACAGTCGGAGAAACACTGAAGCTTTCTTT.

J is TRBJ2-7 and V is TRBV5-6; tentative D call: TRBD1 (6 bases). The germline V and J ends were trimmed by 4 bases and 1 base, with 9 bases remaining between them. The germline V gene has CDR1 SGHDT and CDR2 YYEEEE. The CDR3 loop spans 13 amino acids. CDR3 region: CASSNRVSYEQYF. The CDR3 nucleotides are TGTGCCAGCAGCAACAGGGTGTCCTACGAGCAGTACTTC.

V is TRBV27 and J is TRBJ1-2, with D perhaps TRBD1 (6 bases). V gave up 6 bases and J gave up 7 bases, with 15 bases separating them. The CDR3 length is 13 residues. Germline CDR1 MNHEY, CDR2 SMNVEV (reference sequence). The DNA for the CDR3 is TGTGCCAGCAGCTCAACAGGGTTAGGTGGCTACACCTTC. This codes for CASSSTGLGGYTF.

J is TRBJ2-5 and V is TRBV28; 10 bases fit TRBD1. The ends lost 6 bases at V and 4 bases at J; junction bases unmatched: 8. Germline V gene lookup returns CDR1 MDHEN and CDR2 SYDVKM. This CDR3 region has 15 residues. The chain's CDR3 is CASRPDRGDAETQYF. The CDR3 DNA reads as TGTGCCAGCAGACCGGACAGGGGGGACGCAGAGACCCAGTACTTC.

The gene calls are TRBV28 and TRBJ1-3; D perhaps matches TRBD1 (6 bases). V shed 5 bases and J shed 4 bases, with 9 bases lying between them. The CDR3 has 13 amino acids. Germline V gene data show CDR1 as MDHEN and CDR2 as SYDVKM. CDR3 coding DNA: TGTGCCAGCAGTCGGACAGCCGGAAACACCATATATTTT. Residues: CASSRTAGNTIYF.

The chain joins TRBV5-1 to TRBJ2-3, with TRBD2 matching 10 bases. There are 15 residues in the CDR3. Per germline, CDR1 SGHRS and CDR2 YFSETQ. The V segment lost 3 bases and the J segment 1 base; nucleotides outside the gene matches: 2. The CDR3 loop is CASSSGTSGTDTQYF. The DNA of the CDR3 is TGCGCCAGCAGCTCCGGGACTAGCGGCACAGATACGCAGTATTTT.

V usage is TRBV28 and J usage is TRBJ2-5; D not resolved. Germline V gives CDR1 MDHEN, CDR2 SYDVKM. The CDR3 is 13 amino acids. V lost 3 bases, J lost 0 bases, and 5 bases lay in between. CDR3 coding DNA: TGTGCCAGCAGTTTTCAGTACCAAGAGACCCAGTACTTC. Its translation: CASSFQYQETQYF.

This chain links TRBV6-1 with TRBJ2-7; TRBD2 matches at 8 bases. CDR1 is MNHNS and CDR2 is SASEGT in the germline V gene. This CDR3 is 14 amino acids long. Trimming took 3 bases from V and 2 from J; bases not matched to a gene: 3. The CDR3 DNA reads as TGTGCCAGCAGTGACCGACTAGCGACCTACGAGCAGTACTTC. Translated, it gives CASSDRLATYEQYF.

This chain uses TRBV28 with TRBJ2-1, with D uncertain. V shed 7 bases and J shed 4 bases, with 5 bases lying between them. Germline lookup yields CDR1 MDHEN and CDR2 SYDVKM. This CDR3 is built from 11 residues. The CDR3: CASKLYNEQFF. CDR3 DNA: TGTGCCAGCAAACTGTACAATGAGCAGTTCTTC.

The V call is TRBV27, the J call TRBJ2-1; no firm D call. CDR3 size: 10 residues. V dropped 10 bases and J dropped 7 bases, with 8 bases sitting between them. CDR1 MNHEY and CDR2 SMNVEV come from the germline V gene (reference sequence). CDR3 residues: CANYYNEQFF. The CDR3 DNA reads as TGTGCCAACTACTATAATGAGCAGTTCTTC.

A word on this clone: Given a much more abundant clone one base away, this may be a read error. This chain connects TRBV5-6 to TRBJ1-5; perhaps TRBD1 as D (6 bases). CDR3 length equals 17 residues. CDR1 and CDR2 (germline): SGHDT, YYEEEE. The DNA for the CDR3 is TGTGCCAGCCGCTTGGGGGGGGCGCGGTTCTGTCATCAGCCCCAGCATTTT. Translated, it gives CASRLGGARFCHQPQHF. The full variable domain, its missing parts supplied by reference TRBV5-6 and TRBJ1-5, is DAGVTQSPTHLIKTRGQQVTLRCSPKSGHDTVSWYQQALGQGPQFIFQYYEEEERQRGNFPDRFSGHQFPNYSSELNVNALLLGDSALYLCASRLGGARFCHQPQHFGDGTRLSIL.

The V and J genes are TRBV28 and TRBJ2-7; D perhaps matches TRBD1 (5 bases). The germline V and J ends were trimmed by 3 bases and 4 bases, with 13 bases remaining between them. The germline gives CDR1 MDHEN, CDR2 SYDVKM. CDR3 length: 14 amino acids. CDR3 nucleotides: TGTGCCAGCAGTTTGGAAAGGGGTGGATACGAGCAGTACTTC. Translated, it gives CASSLERGGYEQYF.

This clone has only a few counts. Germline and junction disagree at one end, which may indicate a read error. This CDR3 reads CASRTTEAGKTVF. CDR3 sequence (DNA): TGCGCCAGCAGGACGACCGAGGCGGGAAAAACTGTTTTT. V usage is TRBV10-1 and J usage is TRBJ1-4; D is unresolved. The CDR3 spans 13 residues. CDR1 WNHNN and CDR2 SYGVQD come from the germline V gene (reference sequence).

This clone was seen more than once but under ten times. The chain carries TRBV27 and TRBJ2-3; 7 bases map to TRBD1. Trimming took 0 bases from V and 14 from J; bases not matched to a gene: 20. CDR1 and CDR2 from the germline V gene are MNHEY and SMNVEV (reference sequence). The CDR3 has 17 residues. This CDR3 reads CASSLSSGTALWYAPYF. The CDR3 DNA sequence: TGTGCCAGCAGTTTATCCTCGGGGACAGCTCTATGGTACGCACCGTATTTT.

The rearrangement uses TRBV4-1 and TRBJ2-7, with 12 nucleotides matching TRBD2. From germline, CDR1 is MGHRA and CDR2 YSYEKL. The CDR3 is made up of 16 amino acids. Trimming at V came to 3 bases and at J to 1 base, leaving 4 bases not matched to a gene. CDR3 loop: CASSQGGLAGSYEQYF. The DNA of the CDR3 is TGCGCCAGCAGCCAGGGCGGACTAGCGGGATCCTACGAGCAGTACTTC.